The 24 T cell receptor beta chains presented below share a single source sample, sequenced in a study of blood T cell repertoires in COVID-19. Here immunoSEQ multiplex PCR was the method, and the copy in TCRdb shows in-frame clones only, minus some. The table has around 310,000 clones, approximately 89% seen once. The sequenced sample was PBMCs or T cells enriched from blood (not recorded which). All receptors derive from a woman in her twenties or thirties who had recovered from COVID-19.

This chain joins TRBV3-1 (or the pseudogene TRBV3-2) and TRBJ1-1; no firm D call. This CDR3 has 12 residues. CDR1 LGHDT and CDR2 YNNKEL come from the germline V gene (reference sequence). The ends were cut back, 0 bases at V and 6 bases at J, with 5 bases in the middle. CDR3 nucleotides: TGTGCCAGCAGCCAAGATCGAGCTGAAGCTTTCTTT. Translated: CASSQDRAEAFF.

This clone was seen just once. The chain recombines TRBV7-9 with TRBJ2-5; 10 positions agree with TRBD2. The CDR3 consists of 16 residues. Germline V gene sequence: CDR1 SEHNR, CDR2 FQNEAQ (reference sequence). The ends lost 0 bases at V and 4 bases at J; junction bases unmatched: 5. CDR3 loop: CASSLAASGSRETQYF. CDR3 nucleotides: TGTGCCAGCAGCTTAGCTGCTAGCGGGAGCCGAGAGACCCAGTACTTC.

This chain connects TRBV5-5 to TRBJ2-5; 12 bases agree with TRBD2. Germline-derived CDR1 and CDR2 are SGHKS and YYEKEE (reference sequence). After removal of 4 bases from V and 2 bases from J, the junction contained 6 bases not matched to a gene. The CDR3 is 16 residues long. The CDR3 DNA follows: TGTGCCAGCAGCCGCCGACTAGCGGGAGTACAAGAGACCCAGTACTTC. Protein product: CASSRRLAGVQETQYF.

The chain employs TRBV5-5 and TRBJ1-4, with 7 bases fitting TRBD1. The CDR3 runs 15 residues. The germline V gene has CDR1 SGHKS and CDR2 YYEKEE (reference sequence). Trimming took 6 bases from V and 2 from J; bases not matched to a gene: 7. CDR3 in amino acids: CASTLGGTTNEKLFF. CDR3 DNA: TGTGCCAGCACCCTAGGGGGCACCACTAATGAAAAACTGTTTTTT.

This sequence joins TRBV5-1 and TRBJ1-3; D may be TRBD1 (5 bases). The germline V gene encodes CDR1 SGHRS and CDR2 YFSETQ. The CDR3 extends over 17 amino acids. The ends were cut back, 0 bases at V and 4 bases at J, with 17 bases in the middle. For the CDR3, the DNA is TGCGCCAGCAGCTTGGTTTCCCCCAGGGTGGGCGGAAACACCATATATTTT. Protein sequence: CASSLVSPRVGGNTIYF.

J is TRBJ2-2 and V is TRBV20-1; weak D call: TRBD2 (5 bases). V was cut by 3 bases and J by 7 bases, with 9 bases left in between. CDR3 length equals 12 residues. Germline CDR1 and CDR2: DFQATT and SNEGSKA (reference sequence). The DNA for the CDR3 is TGCAGTGCTAGTCGGACTCACGGGGAGCTGTTTTTT. Translation: CSASRTHGELFF.

The CDR3, as DNA: TGCGCCAGCAGCCCCCAGGGACTCGGCACTGAAGCTTTCTTT. This sequence encodes CASSPQGLGTEAFF. The J gene is TRBJ1-1, the V gene TRBV5-1; maybe TRBD1 (5 bases). Trimming removed 4 bases from V and 4 bases from J, with 14 bases in between. This CDR3 is 14 amino acids long. The germline V gene has CDR1 SGHRS and CDR2 YFSETQ.

The rearrangement uses TRBV5-1 and TRBJ1-1; TRBD1 matches 7 bases. The CDR3 consists of 15 residues. J gave up 3 bases and V 0 bases, and 5 bases lay outside the gene matches. Germline V gene sequence: CDR1 SGHRS, CDR2 YFSETQ. In DNA form, the CDR3 reads TGCGCCAGCAGCTTGGTCAGGGGGGCGGACACTGAAGCTTTCTTT. It specifies CASSLVRGADTEAFF.

V and J are TRBV5-6 and TRBJ2-5, with D perhaps matching TRBD2 (6 bases). Trimming stripped 4 bases from V and 1 base from J, with 8 bases between. CDR1 and CDR2 (germline): SGHDT, YYEEEE. The CDR3 is made up of 13 amino acids. CDR3: CASSTGLQETQYF. CDR3 DNA sequence: TGTGCCAGCAGCACGGGACTCCAAGAGACCCAGTACTTC. Based on the CDR3 plus reference TRBV5-6 and TRBJ2-5, the full variable domain is DAGVTQSPTHLIKTRGQQVTLRCSPKSGHDTVSWYQQALGQGPQFIFQYYEEEERQRGNFPDRFSGHQFPNYSSELNVNALLLGDSALYLCASSTGLQETQYFGPGTRLLVL.

This clone was seen only once. This chain joins TRBV20-1 and TRBJ2-1, with D unresolved. Germline V CDR1 and CDR2: DFQATT, SNEGSKA (reference sequence). V was trimmed by 3 bases and J by 10 bases, leaving 13 bases between them. The CDR3 consists of 12 residues. The CDR3 coding sequence is TGCAGTGCTAGTTTGAGTTTTCCGGAGCAGTTCTTC. This gives the protein CSASLSFPEQFF.

The J gene is TRBJ2-6, the V gene TRBV10-3; the match to TRBD2 covers 11 bases. Germline V gene sequence: CDR1 ENHRY, CDR2 SYGVKD. Trimming took 6 bases from V and 0 from J; bases not matched to a gene: 4. This CDR3 is 17 amino acids long. CDR3 sequence reads: CAISPLAGGSGANVLTF. The CDR3 region has the DNA TGTGCCATCAGCCCTCTAGCGGGAGGCTCTGGGGCCAACGTCCTGACTTTC.

CDR3 loop: CASSFIRDQPQHF. CDR3 DNA: TGTGCCAGCAGTTTTATCAGGGATCAGCCCCAGCATTTT. This rearrangement joins TRBV28 to TRBJ1-5; D may be TRBD1 (5 bases). Looked up from germline, CDR1 is MDHEN and CDR2 is SYDVKM. The CDR3 has 13 amino acids. V lost 3 bases and J lost 5, with 8 bases in between. The whole variable domain, filled in from reference TRBV28 and TRBJ1-5, reads DVKVTQSSRYLVKRTGEKVFLECVQDMDHENMFWYRQDPGLGLRLIYFSYDVKMKEKGDIPEGYSVSREKKERFSLILESASTNQTSMYLCASSFIRDQPQHFGDGTRLSIL.

This clone was recorded only once. The chain employs TRBV19 and TRBJ2-1; 13 positions agree with TRBD2. The CDR3 spans 19 residues. The germline gives CDR1 LNHDA, CDR2 SQIVND (reference sequence). Trimming at V came to 6 bases and at J to 4 bases, leaving 15 bases not matched to a gene. The chain's CDR3 is CASRGTSGTSQGAYNEQFF. CDR3 sequence (DNA): TGTGCCAGTAGGGGGACTAGCGGGACCAGCCAGGGGGCTTACAATGAGCAGTTCTTC.

The rearrangement joins TRBV28 to TRBJ1-1; no reliable D call. The CDR3 is made up of 13 amino acids. Trimming took 3 bases from V and 5 from J, leaving 10 bases between them. CDR1 MDHEN and CDR2 SYDVKM come from the germline V gene. The DNA for the CDR3 is TGTGCCAGCAGTTTTTGGCAGTCTACTGAAGCTTTCTTT. This encodes CASSFWQSTEAFF.

The chain recombines TRBV10-3 with TRBJ2-3; the D gene is possibly TRBD1 (6 bases). The V end was cut by 1 base, the J end by 6 bases, with 17 bases between. The CDR3 is 16 amino acids. CDR1 and CDR2 (germline): ENHRY, SYGVKD. CDR3 region: CAISELTGEGFDTQYF. For the CDR3, the DNA is TGTGCCATCAGTGAGTTGACAGGCGAGGGGTTCGATACGCAGTATTTT.

On this clone: Other DNA sequences of this sample code for an identical CDR3. The chain combines TRBV30 with TRBJ2-7, with D maybe TRBD2 (5 bases). V lost 0 bases, J lost 4 bases, and 7 bases lay in between. This CDR3 contains 12 residues. Germline V gives CDR1 GTSNPN, CDR2 SVGIG (reference sequence). DNA for the CDR3: TGTGCCTGGAGTGTACTAGGGTACGAGCAGTACTTC. This translates into CAWSVLGYEQYF. Full variable domain (outside the CDR3, taken from reference TRBV30 and TRBJ2-7): SQTIHQWPATLVQPVGSPLSLECTVEGTSNPNLYWYRQAAGRGLQLLFYSVGIGQISSEVPQNLSASRPQDRQFILSSKKLLLSDSGFYLCAWSVLGYEQYFGPGTRLTVT.

The chain couples TRBV24-1 to TRBJ2-1; TRBD2 agrees at 9 bases. CDR3 length: 14 amino acids. The germline gives CDR1 KGHDR, CDR2 SFDVKD. After removal of 7 bases from V and 8 bases from J, the junction contained 8 bases not matched to a gene. The CDR3 coding sequence is TGTGCCACCAGATTTATAGCGGGAGAGGATGAGCAGTTCTTC. Translating it yields CATRFIAGEDEQFF.

This clone showed up just once. The J gene is TRBJ2-1, the V gene TRBV2, with D unresolved. The CDR3 contains 11 residues. Germline CDR1 and CDR2: SNHLY and FYNNEI. V was pared by 10 bases and J by 10 bases, with 14 bases between. The CDR3: CANSEAREQFF. In DNA form, the CDR3 reads TGTGCCAATTCAGAGGCAAGGGAGCAGTTCTTC.

The J gene is TRBJ2-6, the V gene TRBV30; 11 bases match TRBD1. V was clipped by 3 bases and J by 2 bases; unmatched bases: 6. The CDR3 runs 17 residues. CDR1 GTSNPN and CDR2 SVGIG come from the germline V gene (reference sequence). CDR3 residues: CAWSEDRGLTGANVLTF. The CDR3 nucleotides are TGTGCCTGGAGCGAGGACAGGGGGCTGACTGGGGCCAACGTCCTGACTTTC.

V gene TRBV11-3 combines with J gene TRBJ2-1; 7 nucleotides align to TRBD2. The CDR3 extends over 18 amino acids. The ends lost 5 bases at V and 5 bases at J; junction bases unmatched: 18. Looked up from germline, CDR1 is SGHNT and CDR2 is YENEEA. CDR3 DNA: TGTGCCAGCAGCCCAGAGAGGCTAGCGGAGTTTCGGAACAATGAGCAGTTCTTC. This codes for CASSPERLAEFRNNEQFF.

The count of this clone is one. This rearrangement joins TRBV19 to TRBJ1-3; D is undetermined. The CDR3 length is 12 residues. Germline-derived CDR1 and CDR2 are LNHDA and SQIVND (reference sequence). Trimming removed 6 bases at V and 1 base at J, with 4 bases between. The CDR3 reads CASRQSGNTIYF. The CDR3 DNA is TGTGCCAGTAGACAGTCTGGAAACACCATATATTTT.

This clone was seen repeatedly, ten times or more. V and J are TRBV23-1 and TRBJ2-7; 7 bases fit TRBD1. TRBV23-1 is designated an ORF whose function remains uncertain. The CDR3 has 17 amino acids. After removal of 2 bases from V and 0 bases from J, the junction contained 10 bases not matched to a gene. In DNA form, the CDR3 reads TGCGCCAGCAGTCAAACCGGGACAGCGATAATCTCCTACGAGCAGTACTTC. This translates into CASSQTGTAIISYEQYF.

The chain employs TRBV11-2 and TRBJ2-5; the match to TRBD2 covers 8 bases. The V gene's germline CDR1 is SGHAT and CDR2 FQNNGV. The CDR3 is 18 amino acids. V shed 0 bases and J 5 bases; nucleotides not matched to a gene: 14. CDR3 sequence reads: CASSLDKDTSGLTETQYF. In DNA form, the CDR3 reads TGTGCCAGCAGCTTAGATAAGGATACTAGCGGCTTAACGGAGACCCAGTACTTC.

The rearrangement uses TRBV30 and TRBJ1-4, with 7 positions matching TRBD1. CDR3 length equals 14 residues. Per the germline V gene, CDR1 is GTSNPN and CDR2 is SVGIG (reference sequence). V dropped 5 bases and J dropped 10; count of bases not matched to a gene: 13. The CDR3 DNA follows: TGTGCCTGGGAGGACAGGTCCACTGATGGAAAACTGTTTTTT. Protein: CAWEDRSTDGKLFF.